What follows are 8 T cell receptor beta chains derived from one specimen sequenced in a study of blood T cells in healthy people across ages. Combining a sample-barcoded 5' primer with a J-beta primer mix, a second PCR ran for roughly 6 to 11 cycles. Using its own MiXCR run on the 5' RACE reads, TCRdb lists one record per CDR3 protein. Counted here are 1.5 million to 2 million distinct CDR3 sequences, around 42% occurring once; the ten biggest clones make up under 25%. Sequenced sample: blood. The receptors shown here come from a human donor in good health.

The gene calls are TRBV7-9 and TRBJ2-7, with D perhaps TRBD2 (5 bases). V was pared by 1 base and J by 3 bases, with 10 bases between. Germline CDR1 and CDR2: SEHNR and FQNEAQ (reference sequence). This CDR3 comprises 14 residues. The CDR3 region is CASSLGLGNYEQYF. DNA for the CDR3: TGTGCCAGCAGCTTAGGTCTCGGGAACTACGAGCAGTACTTC. Full variable domain (outside the CDR3, taken from reference TRBV7-9 and TRBJ2-7): DTGVSQNPRHKITKRGQNVTFRCDPISEHNRLYWYRQTLGQGPEFLTYFQNEAQLEKSRLLSDRFSAERPKGSFSTLEIQRTEQGDSAMYLCASSLGLGNYEQYFGPGTRLTVT.

This chain joins TRBV14 and TRBJ2-4, with a tentative D call TRBD1 (6 bases). V gave up 1 base and J gave up 0 bases, with 19 bases separating them. Germline CDR1 and CDR2: SGHDN and FVKESK. The CDR3 covers 19 residues. CDR3 DNA: TGTGCCAGCAGCCAAGGGTTAAAACAGGGCGGACTAGCCAAAAACATTCAGTACTTC. Translation: CASSQGLKQGGLAKNIQYF.

This clonotype has a handful of counts. Possible read error: a much larger clone is one base away. In DNA form, the CDR3 reads TGTGCCAGCAGCTTGGGACAGGGGGGTTCGAAGGCCCAGTACTTC. It specifies CASSLGQGGSKAQYF. V is TRBV7-2 and J is TRBJ2-5; 11 bases line up with TRBD1. Germline CDR1 SGHTA, CDR2 FQGNSA. Germline trimming cut 3 bases from V and 9 bases from J; bases unmatched to any gene: 9. CDR3 length: 15 residues.

This chain links TRBV4-1 with TRBJ2-5; 11 bases line up with TRBD2. This CDR3 contains 17 residues. V dropped 2 bases and J dropped 2; count of bases not matched to a gene: 7. Germline-derived CDR1 and CDR2 are MGHRA and YSYEKL. CDR3 nucleotide sequence: TGCGCCAGCAGCCAACAATCGACTAGCGGGGCACAAGAGACCCAGTACTTC. This sequence encodes CASSQQSTSGAQETQYF.

This clonotype has a handful of counts. The chain carries TRBV6-2 or TRBV6-3 and TRBJ2-1; D ambiguous. The germline V gene encodes CDR1 MNHEY and CDR2 SVGEGT. With 8 bases removed from V and 6 bases from J, the gap between germline ends came to 11 bases. CDR3 length: 12 residues. The CDR3 sequence: CASEARLNEQFF. The DNA of the CDR3 is TGTGCCAGCGAGGCGCGTCTCAATGAGCAGTTCTTC.

The chain recombines TRBV9 with TRBJ2-5, with a tentative D call TRBD2 (6 bases). The J call may be wrong; the DNA end is better matched by TRBJ2-7. Germline V lookup: CDR1 SGDLS, CDR2 YYNGEE. CDR3 length equals 16 residues. DNA for the CDR3: TGTGCCAGCAGCGTGGACATACTCGGGAGTATGAACGAGCAGTACTTC. Protein sequence: CASSVDILGSMNEQYF.

V is TRBV20-1 and J is TRBJ2-3; D unclear. Germline V gene lookup returns CDR1 DFQATT and CDR2 SNEGSKA (reference sequence). Between the trimmed V and J ends, which lost 6 bases and 0 bases, there was a span of 7 bases. CDR3 length: 12 amino acids. The CDR3 region has the DNA TGCAGTGCCATAACTAGCACAGATACGCAGTATTTT. Translation: CSAITSTDTQYF.

This chain uses TRBV12-5 with TRBJ2-1; perhaps TRBD1 as D (6 bases). The germline CDR1 and CDR2 sequences are LGHNT and FRNRAP. The CDR3 contains 16 residues. The V gene lost 1 base and the J gene lost 10 bases, with 20 bases spanning the gap. The CDR3 DNA reads TGTGCTAGTGGTTTGGGTCCAGGGGATCACTGGAAAGAGCAGTTCTTC. Translated, it gives CASGLGPGDHWKEQFF.